The 21 T cell receptor beta chains below come from one sample, sequenced in a study of CXCR3-negative and CXCR3-positive naive CD8 T cells. TRB cDNA libraries were made by UMI-labeled 5' RACE. TCRdb reprocessed the 5' RACE reads; each CDR3 protein has one entry and no DNA is given. The sample's table shows about 6,700 distinct CDR3 sequences. The specimen sequenced was naive CXCR3- CD8+ T cells from blood. Subset in this sample: CD45RO-CCR7+CD27+CD95- naive CD8+ T cells lacking CXCR3 (TNR3-). Every receptor here comes from a human donor in good health. Some clones in this sample may be carry-over from other donors' samples.

This chain's CDR3 is CSVQGQGDYGYTF. This rearrangement joins TRBV29-1 to TRBJ1-2; as DNA is missing, the TRBD1 call by TCRdb cannot be tested. Germline loops: CDR1 SQVTM, CDR2 ANQGSEA. The CDR3 loop spans 13 amino acids. The whole variable domain, remainder taken from reference TRBV29-1 and TRBJ1-2, is SAVISQKPSRDICQRGTSLTIQCQVDSQVTMMFWYRQQPGQSLTLIATANQGSEATYESGFVIDKFPISRPNLTFSTLTVSNMSPEDSSIYLCSVQGQGDYGYTFGSGTRLTVV.

This clonotype shows up as medium-sized (0.01 to 0.1%) by frequency. This chain uses TRBV29-1 with TRBJ2-3; TCRdb's assignment of TRBD1 cannot be checked, as there is no DNA. The germline gives CDR1 SQVTM, CDR2 ANQGSEA. The CDR3 has 15 amino acids. CDR3 protein: CSVARQITSTDTQYF.

By frequency, this clonotype is medium-sized. The V call is TRBV11-2, the J call TRBJ2-5; no DNA is available, so the TRBD2 call from TCRdb remains unchecked. Germline CDR1 is SGHAT and CDR2 is FQNNGV. The CDR3 totals 16 residues. The CDR3 loop is CASSFTPSSGQETQYF.

The V call is TRBV13, the J call TRBJ2-1; TCRdb returns TRBD2, unconfirmable since there is no DNA. In germline, CDR1 is PRHDT, CDR2 FYEKMQ (reference sequence). The CDR3 covers 15 residues. The CDR3: CASSTTSSQYNEQFF.

V gene TRBV4-1 combines with J gene TRBJ2-7; the TRBD1 assignment by TCRdb is unverifiable without DNA. In germline, CDR1 is MGHRA, CDR2 YSYEKL. The CDR3 is made up of 15 amino acids. This CDR3 reads CASSLMGGSPYEQYF.

Judged by frequency, this clonotype is medium-sized. The chain joins TRBV5-1 to TRBJ2-7. CDR1 SGHRS and CDR2 YFSETQ come from the germline V gene. This CDR3 has 14 residues. The CDR3 is CASSFETGPYEQYF. The complete variable domain, with remaining parts taken from reference TRBV5-1 and TRBJ2-7, reads KAGVTQTPRYLIKTRGQQVTLSCSPISGHRSVSWYQQTPGQGLQFLFEYFSETQRNKGNFPGRFSGRQFSNSRSEMNVSTLELGDSALYLCASSFETGPYEQYFGPGTRLTVT.

The chain uses TRBV19 and TRBJ2-5; the D call from TCRdb, TRBD2, cannot be confirmed without DNA. This CDR3 is 16 amino acids long. Germline-derived CDR1 and CDR2 are LNHDA and SQIVND (reference sequence). The CDR3 reads CASSSEVAARQETQYF.

In terms of frequency, this clonotype is medium-sized (0.01 to 0.1%). The CDR3 sequence is CASSLASSGEKHTEAFF. The rearrangement uses TRBV5-1 and TRBJ1-1; without DNA, the TCRdb call of TRBD1 cannot be checked. This CDR3 has 17 residues. CDR1 is SGHRS and CDR2 is YFSETQ in the germline V gene. Together with reference TRBV5-1 and TRBJ1-1, the CDR3 gives the full variable domain: KAGVTQTPRYLIKTRGQQVTLSCSPISGHRSVSWYQQTPGQGLQFLFEYFSETQRNKGNFPGRFSGRQFSNSRSEMNVSTLELGDSALYLCASSLASSGEKHTEAFFGQGTRLTVV.

The chain combines TRBV11-2 with TRBJ2-7. This CDR3 has 11 residues. Germline CDR1 reads SGHAT; CDR2 reads FQNNGV. The CDR3 is CASSSGVEQYF.

The gene calls are TRBV5-4 and TRBJ1-1. CDR1 and CDR2 (germline): SGHNT, YYREEE (reference sequence). The CDR3 covers 15 residues. CDR3: CASSLYGRENTEAFF.

The genes are TRBV13 and TRBJ1-1; TCRdb gives TRBD1 as the D gene, but with no DNA this cannot be confirmed. CDR1 and CDR2 (germline): PRHDT, FYEKMQ (reference sequence). This CDR3 has 15 amino acids. The CDR3 region is CASSGPGRKNTEAFF. Using reference TRBV13 and TRBJ1-1 for the parts outside the CDR3, the full variable domain is AAGVIQSPRHLIKEKRETATLKCYPIPRHDTVYWYQQGPGQDPQFLISFYEKMQSDKGSIPDRFSAQQFSDYHSELNMSSLELGDSALYFCASSGPGRKNTEAFFGQGTRLTVV.

The chain carries TRBV29-1 and TRBJ1-2; TCRdb lists TRBD1, though no DNA is available to test this call. CDR1 SQVTM and CDR2 ANQGSEA come from the germline V gene. The CDR3 spans 12 residues. CDR3 loop: CSGDTGNYGYTF.

This clonotype is medium-sized by frequency. The chain employs TRBV10-3 and TRBJ2-3; the D gene TCRdb calls, TRBD1, cannot be checked with no DNA. The CDR3 runs 14 residues. Germline V CDR1 and CDR2: ENHRY, SYGVKD. The CDR3 sequence is CAISEPGTTDTQYF.

This chain connects TRBV7-9 to TRBJ2-3. The CDR3 sequence is 13 residues long. The germline CDR1 and CDR2 sequences are SEHNR and FQNEAQ (reference sequence). The CDR3 reads CASSLEATDTQYF.

This chain joins TRBV29-1 and TRBJ2-3; TCRdb lists TRBD1, though no DNA is available to test this call. The CDR3 covers 14 residues. Germline CDR1 and CDR2: SQVTM and ANQGSEA. CDR3 sequence reads: CSVGTGLGTDTQYF.

This clonotype is classed as medium-sized by frequency. The CDR3 spells CSVEGDKGTGVF. This chain links TRBV29-1 with TRBJ1-4; as DNA is missing, the TRBD1 call by TCRdb cannot be tested. Germline loops: CDR1 SQVTM, CDR2 ANQGSEA. This CDR3 is built from 12 residues.

V and J are TRBV20-1 and TRBJ2-5. This CDR3 is 13 amino acids long. Germline lookup yields CDR1 DFQATT and CDR2 SNEGSKA (reference sequence). The CDR3 reads CSARWEYQETQYF.

The chain recombines TRBV29-1 with TRBJ2-7; TCRdb's assignment of TRBD1 cannot be checked, as there is no DNA. Germline V gene sequence: CDR1 SQVTM, CDR2 ANQGSEA. The CDR3 is 13 residues long. CDR3 amino acids: CSVEALEVPEQYF.

Considering frequency, this clonotype is medium-sized. This chain joins TRBV29-1 and TRBJ2-1; TCRdb's D call, TRBD1, is unchecked because there is no DNA. The CDR3 spans 14 residues. In germline, CDR1 is SQVTM, CDR2 ANQGSEA. CDR3 region: CSADLRGLTNEQFF.

This sequence joins TRBV13 and TRBJ1-1. This CDR3 is built from 14 residues. In germline, CDR1 is PRHDT, CDR2 FYEKMQ (reference sequence). CDR3 residues: CASSLRAPRVEAFF.

Considering frequency, this clonotype is medium-sized. The CDR3 loop reads CSVEKDTEAFF. The rearrangement joins TRBV29-1 to TRBJ1-1. CDR3 length: 11 amino acids. Germline values: CDR1 SQVTM, CDR2 ANQGSEA.